The sequence of this TCR beta chain was determined in a study of shared clonotypes between healthy human individuals. Across the whole study: Each donor's CD4 naive and CD4 memory cells filled three plates apiece, CD8 naive two, and CD8 memory one. Study-wide results and caveats: The naive CD4 repertoires of a handful of donors were compared, and approximately 5% of clonotypes were shared.

Several immunoSEQ plates held equal portions of the genomic DNA taken from each subset. The repertoire was sequenced with immunoSEQ multiplex PCR; TCRdb's copy has only in-frame clones and lacks some. Of roughly 2 million clones in the sample, approximately 95% were seen once. Trimming took 6 bases from V and 6 from J; bases not matched to a gene: 13. The CDR3 has 14 residues. CDR1 is SQVTM and CDR2 is ANQGSEA in the germline V gene. Details on this clone: The antigen is undetermined.

It was CD45RO-negative cells, positively selected for CCR7, that made up naive CD8 cells, with terminally differentiated effector memory CD45RA+ cells excluded. Sequences were obtained from naive CD8+ T cells sorted from blood. The source of this sequence is a man aged 18 to 29 in good health. The chain carries TRBV29-1 and TRBJ2-7; 8 bases fit TRBD1. CDR3 sequence (DNA): TGCAGCGTCAGCGGACAGGGCGCCTATCCCGAGCAGTACTTC. Translated: CSVSGQGAYPEQYF.